This record looks at one TCR beta chain sequence and its context. Its antigen is still unknown. J lost 2 bases, V lost 6 bases, and 11 bases had no gene match. Germline CDR1 and CDR2: MDHEN and SYDVKM. This CDR3 is built from 17 residues. The source of the sample is a study of T cell repertoires in cytomegalovirus infection. Across the study: Indicated by public TCR beta signatures were CMV infection and matching HLA type.

Broader study findings: It was HLA-C-restricted CMV-specific TCR beta clonotypes that dominated the response ex vivo.

TCRdb re-called the reads with MiXCR, one entry per CDR3 protein. This table has about 52,000 distinct CDR3 sequences, around 19% appearing once. This chain connects TRBV28 to TRBJ2-1; 9 bases align to TRBD2. The receptor was derived from a human donor in good health (CMV status not recorded). Some clones in this sample may be carry-over from other donors' samples. The sample here was CD8+ T cells from cultured PBMCs, taken from culture after CMV antigen stimulation. In DNA form, the CDR3 reads TGTGCCAGCAGGGTCGAATCTAGCGGGGCTGCCTACAATGAGCAGTTCTTC. This translates into CASRVESSGAAYNEQFF.